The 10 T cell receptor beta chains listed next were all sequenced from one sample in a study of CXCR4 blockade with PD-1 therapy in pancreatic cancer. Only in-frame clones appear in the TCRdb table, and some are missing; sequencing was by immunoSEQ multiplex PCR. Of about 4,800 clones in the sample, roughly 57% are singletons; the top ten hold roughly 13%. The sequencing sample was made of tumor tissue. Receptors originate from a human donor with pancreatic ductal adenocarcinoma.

In nucleotides, the CDR3 is TGTGCCTTTACGGCCGGGAGGGCCGAGGGGCAGTACTTC. It translates to CAFTAGRAEGQYF. The rearrangement joins TRBV30 to TRBJ2-7; TRBD2 aligns across 8 bases. This CDR3 contains 13 residues. Germline V gene lookup returns CDR1 GTSNPN and CDR2 SVGIG (reference sequence). V shed 7 bases and J 9 bases; nucleotides not matched to a gene: 14.

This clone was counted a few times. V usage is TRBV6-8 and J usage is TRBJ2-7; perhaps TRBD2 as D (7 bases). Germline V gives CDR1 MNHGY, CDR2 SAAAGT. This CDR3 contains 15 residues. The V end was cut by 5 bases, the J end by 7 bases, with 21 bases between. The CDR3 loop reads CASSPLPAGAGEQYF. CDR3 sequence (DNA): TGTGCCAGCAGTCCCCTCCCGGCGGGGGCAGGTGAGCAGTACTTC.

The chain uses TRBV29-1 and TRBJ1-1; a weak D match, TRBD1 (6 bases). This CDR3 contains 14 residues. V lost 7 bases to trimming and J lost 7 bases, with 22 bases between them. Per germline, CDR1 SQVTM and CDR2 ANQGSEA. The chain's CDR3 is CSARLQGGMYEAFF. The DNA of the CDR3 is TGCAGCGCCCGCCTACAGGGCGGGATGTATGAAGCTTTCTTT.

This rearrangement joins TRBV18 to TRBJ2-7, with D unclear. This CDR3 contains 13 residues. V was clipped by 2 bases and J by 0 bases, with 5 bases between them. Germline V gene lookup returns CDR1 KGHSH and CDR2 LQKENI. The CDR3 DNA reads TGTGCCAGCTCACCAGGGAACTCCTACGAGCAGTACTTC. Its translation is CASSPGNSYEQYF.

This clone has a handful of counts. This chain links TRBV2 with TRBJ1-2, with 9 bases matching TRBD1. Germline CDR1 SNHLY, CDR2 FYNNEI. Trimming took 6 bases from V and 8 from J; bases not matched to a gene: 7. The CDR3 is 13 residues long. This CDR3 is CASSVGQGFGYTF. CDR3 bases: TGTGCCAGCAGCGTAGGACAGGGGTTCGGCTACACCTTC. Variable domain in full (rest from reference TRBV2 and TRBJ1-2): EPEVTQTPSHQVTQMGQEVILRCVPISNHLYFYWYRQILGQKVEFLVSFYNNEISEKSEIFDDQFSVERPDGSNFTLKIRSTKLEDSAMYFCASSVGQGFGYTFGSGTRLTVV.

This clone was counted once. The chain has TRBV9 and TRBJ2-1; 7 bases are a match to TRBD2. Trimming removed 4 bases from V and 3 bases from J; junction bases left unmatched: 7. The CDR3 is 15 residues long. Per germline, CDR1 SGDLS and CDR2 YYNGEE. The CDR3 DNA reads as TGTGCCAGCAGCCCCCGGCTAGCGGACTACAATGAGCAGTTCTTC. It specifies CASSPRLADYNEQFF.

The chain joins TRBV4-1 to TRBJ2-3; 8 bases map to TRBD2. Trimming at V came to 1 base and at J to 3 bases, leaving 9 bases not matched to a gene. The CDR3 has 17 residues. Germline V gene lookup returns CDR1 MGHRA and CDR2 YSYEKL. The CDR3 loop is CASSQGVLAGWTDTQYF. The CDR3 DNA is TGCGCCAGCAGCCAAGGCGTCCTAGCGGGTTGGACAGATACGCAGTATTTT.

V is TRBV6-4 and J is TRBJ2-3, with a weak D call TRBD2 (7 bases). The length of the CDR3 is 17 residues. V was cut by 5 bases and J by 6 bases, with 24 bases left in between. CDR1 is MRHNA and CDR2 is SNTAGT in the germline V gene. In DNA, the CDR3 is TGTGCCAGCAGTTACTTTCCGGGGGCGGGAGAGGTGGATACGCAGTATTTT. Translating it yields CASSYFPGAGEVDTQYF.

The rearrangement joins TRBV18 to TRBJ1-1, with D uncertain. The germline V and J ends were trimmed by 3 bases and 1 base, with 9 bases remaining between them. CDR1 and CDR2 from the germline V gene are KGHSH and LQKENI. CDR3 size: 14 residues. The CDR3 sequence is CASSPRQENTEAFF. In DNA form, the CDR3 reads TGTGCCAGCTCACCCAGACAAGAGAACACTGAAGCTTTCTTT.

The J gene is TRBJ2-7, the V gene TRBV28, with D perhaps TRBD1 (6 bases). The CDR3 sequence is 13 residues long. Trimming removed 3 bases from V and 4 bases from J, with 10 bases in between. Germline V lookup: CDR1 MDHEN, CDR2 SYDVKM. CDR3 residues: CASSLTGGYEQYF. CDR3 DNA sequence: TGTGCCAGCAGTTTGACAGGAGGATACGAGCAGTACTTC.